This T cell receptor beta chain emerged from a study of T-cell memory formation after mild COVID-19. Study details: Largely donor-specific sequence clusters came from a couple of donors. Study findings and constraints: Shrinking CD4+ clones resided mostly in CM and EM, and CD8+ ones in EMRA. Some SARS-CoV-2-responding clones were already detected in memory before infection.

Worth noting for this clonotype: What it binds is not known.

Germline CDR1 LNHNV, CDR2 YYDKDF (reference sequence). Trimming took off 3 bases at V and 0 bases at J, with 4 bases between the two ends. The CDR3 loop spans 13 amino acids. TCRdb re-called the 5' RACE reads with MiXCR, one entry per CDR3 protein. Of 550,000 to 650,000 distinct CDR3 sequences listed, around a sixth are singletons. Sequencing used PBMCs or a T cell subset sorted from them (not recorded which). This sequence was found in an adult woman who had mild COVID-19 (a few samples of this study predate the infection). Cell type and time point are not known. V usage is TRBV15 and J usage is TRBJ2-3; D gene ambiguous. DNA of the CDR3: TGTGCCACCAGCAGGGTCAGCACAGATACGCAGTATTTT. Its translation is CATSRVSTDTQYF.